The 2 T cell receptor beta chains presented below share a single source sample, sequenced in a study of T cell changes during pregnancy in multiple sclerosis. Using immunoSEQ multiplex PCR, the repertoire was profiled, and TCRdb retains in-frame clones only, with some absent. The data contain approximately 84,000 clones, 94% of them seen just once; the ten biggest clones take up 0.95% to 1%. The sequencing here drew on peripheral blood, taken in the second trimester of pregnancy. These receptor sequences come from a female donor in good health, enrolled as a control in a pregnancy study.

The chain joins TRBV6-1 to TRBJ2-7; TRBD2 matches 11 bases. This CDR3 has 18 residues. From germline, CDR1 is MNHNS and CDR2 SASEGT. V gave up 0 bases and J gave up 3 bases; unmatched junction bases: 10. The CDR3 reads CASSEAPSLAGGFYEQYF. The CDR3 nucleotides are TGTGCCAGCAGTGAAGCCCCCTCCCTAGCGGGAGGCTTCTACGAGCAGTACTTC.

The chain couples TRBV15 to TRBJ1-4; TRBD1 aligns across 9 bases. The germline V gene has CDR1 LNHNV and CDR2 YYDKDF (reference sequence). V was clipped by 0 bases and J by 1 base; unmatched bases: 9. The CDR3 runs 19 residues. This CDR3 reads CATSRDMNRGRLTNEKLFF. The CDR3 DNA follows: TGTGCCACCAGCAGAGATATGAACAGGGGGCGGTTAACTAATGAAAAACTGTTTTTT.